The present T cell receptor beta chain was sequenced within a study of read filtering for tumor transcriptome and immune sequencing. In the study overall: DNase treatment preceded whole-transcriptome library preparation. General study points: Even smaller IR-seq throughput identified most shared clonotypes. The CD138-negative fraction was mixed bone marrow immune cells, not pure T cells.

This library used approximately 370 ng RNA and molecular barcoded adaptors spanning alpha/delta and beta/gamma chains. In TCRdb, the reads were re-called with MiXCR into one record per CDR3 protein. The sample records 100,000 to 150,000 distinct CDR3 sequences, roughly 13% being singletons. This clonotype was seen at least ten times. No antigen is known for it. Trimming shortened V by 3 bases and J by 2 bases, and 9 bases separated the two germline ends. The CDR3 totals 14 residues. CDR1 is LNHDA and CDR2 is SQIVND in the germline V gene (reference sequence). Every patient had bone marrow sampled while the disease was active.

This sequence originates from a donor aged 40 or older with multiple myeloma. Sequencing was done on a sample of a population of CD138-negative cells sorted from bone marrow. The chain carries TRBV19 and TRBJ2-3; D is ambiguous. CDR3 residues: CASSIAGHTDTQYF. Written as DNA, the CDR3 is TGTGCCAGTAGTATCGCAGGCCACACAGATACGCAGTATTTT.